These 5 T cell receptor beta chains originate from one sample sequenced in a study of cytomegalovirus exposure and HLA in healthy donors. PCR amplification relied on 60 Vbeta primers (plus 13 Jbeta primers). Sequencing was performed with immunoSEQ multiplex PCR; in TCRdb, only in-frame clones are kept and a portion is missing. The table lists about 70,000 clones, 65% to 75% of them singletons. Sequenced sample: PBMCs. The source is a woman aged 55 to 70 in good health and CMV-seropositive.

This rearrangement joins TRBV6-1 to TRBJ1-2; TRBD1 aligns across 7 bases. CDR1 is MNHNS and CDR2 is SASEGT in the germline V gene. Unmatched junction bases numbered 12, after V lost 1 base and J lost 1 base. This CDR3 is 18 amino acids long. The DNA of the CDR3 is TGTGCCAGCAGTGAAGTCCGGACAGGAGCCATTCTTAACTATGGCTACACCTTC. As protein: CASSEVRTGAILNYGYTF.

The chain has TRBV9 and TRBJ1-5; 7 bases agree with TRBD1. Trimming took 2 bases from V and 3 from J; bases not matched to a gene: 5. CDR1 and CDR2 (germline): SGDLS, YYNGEE. This CDR3 is 15 amino acids long. CDR3 loop: CASSVSGQSNQPQHF. CDR3 nucleotides: TGTGCCAGCAGCGTCTCGGGACAGTCCAATCAGCCCCAGCATTTT.

The V gene is TRBV2, the J gene TRBJ1-6; possibly TRBD1 for D (5 bases). V lost 3 bases and J 15 bases, leaving 6 bases between the germline ends. CDR1 SNHLY and CDR2 FYNNEI come from the germline V gene. This CDR3 region has 10 residues. CDR3 protein: CASSEGGLHF. The CDR3 DNA reads as TGTGCCAGCAGTGAGGGGGGCCTCCACTTT.

The chain employs TRBV19 and TRBJ1-2; D perhaps matches TRBD1 (6 bases). The CDR3 runs 16 residues. Trimming removed 6 bases from V and 4 bases from J, with 21 bases in between. Germline CDR1 and CDR2: LNHDA and SQIVND (reference sequence). The CDR3 region has the DNA TGTGCCAGTAGATCCCTCCCACAGGGAAGCAGCTATGGCTACACCTTC. This encodes CASRSLPQGSSYGYTF.

CDR3 sequence (DNA): TGTGCCAGCAGCTTAGGGCGGACAGGGAATGGCTACACCTTC. Translation gives CASSLGRTGNGYTF. The chain carries TRBV5-6 and TRBJ1-2; 8 positions agree with TRBD1. With 2 bases clipped from V and 6 bases from J, the junction kept 6 bases outside the gene matches. Germline-derived CDR1 and CDR2 are SGHDT and YYEEEE. This CDR3 is built from 14 residues. Together with reference TRBV5-6 and TRBJ1-2, the CDR3 gives the full variable domain: DAGVTQSPTHLIKTRGQQVTLRCSPKSGHDTVSWYQQALGQGPQFIFQYYEEEERQRGNFPDRFSGHQFPNYSSELNVNALLLGDSALYLCASSLGRTGNGYTFGSGTRLTVV.